The present entry profiles one T cell receptor beta chain with its context. The antigen is not known. The record originates from a study of post-analysis software for immune sequencing data. Unique molecular identifiers were carried by the TCR beta cDNA libraries. MiXCR, run by TCRdb on the PCR reads, gives a single entry per CDR3 protein. The sample has roughly 430,000 distinct CDR3 sequences, over 30% seen once. General study results and limits: Compared against controls, patients with multiple sclerosis displayed significantly lower normalized Chao1 diversity.

The receptor was isolated from a girl aged 2 to 9 with multiple sclerosis. The sample comprised blood.

The CDR3 is CASRLRTGWYEQYF. The CDR3 DNA sequence: TGTGCCAGCAGACTCAGGACAGGGTGGTACGAGCAGTACTTC. The chain uses TRBV28 and TRBJ2-7, with TRBD1 matching 8 bases. Trimming cost V 6 bases and J 4 bases; bases outside gene matches: 8. This CDR3 has 14 residues. The germline V gene has CDR1 MDHEN and CDR2 SYDVKM.